The 21 T cell receptor beta chains given below trace back to one sample, sequenced in a study. MiXCR, applied by TCRdb to the 5' RACE reads, yields one record per CDR3 protein. The sample includes some 62,000 distinct CDR3 sequences, about 20% of them seen just once. Sequencing was done on a sample of memory CD4+ T cells sorted from a lymph node. Subset given: memory CD4+ T cells, CD4+CD45RO+CD25-. The receptors here all came from a female donor with breast cancer.

Turning to this clonotype: A much larger clone sits a single nucleotide away, making a read error possible. This chain uses TRBV7-9 with TRBJ1-1; tentative D call: TRBD1 (6 bases). Germline V CDR1 and CDR2: SEHNR, FQNEAQ (reference sequence). The CDR3 has 14 amino acids. Trimming removed 8 bases from V and 4 bases from J, with 17 bases in between. CDR3 in DNA: TGTGCCAGCGCCCTGACAGGCCGGGGCACTGAAGCTTTCTTT. It is translated as CASALTGRGTEAFF.

In this sample, this clonotype turned up many times. Here the CDR3 reads CSARDHGTGSAGELFF. The CDR3 DNA follows: TGCAGTGCTAGAGATCATGGGACAGGGAGCGCCGGGGAGCTGTTTTTT. The J gene is TRBJ2-2, the V gene TRBV20-1; 9 bases agree with TRBD1. The CDR3 is made up of 16 amino acids. Per the germline V gene, CDR1 is DFQATT and CDR2 is SNEGSKA (reference sequence). J lost 6 bases, V lost 0 bases, and 8 bases had no gene match.

This clonotype came up once. V gene TRBV6-1 combines with J gene TRBJ1-2, with D perhaps matching TRBD1 (5 bases). The germline V and J ends were trimmed by 2 bases and 4 bases, with 17 bases remaining between them. Germline V gene sequence: CDR1 MNHNS, CDR2 SASEGT. This CDR3 spans 16 amino acids. The CDR3 bases are TGTGCCAGCAGTGAACGAGGGGCAGGAAGGGCCTATGGCTACACCTTC. It yields the protein CASSERGAGRAYGYTF.

This clonotype was found many times. The chain uses TRBV12-3 or TRBV12-4 and TRBJ2-7, with TRBD1 matching 9 bases. The CDR3 runs 15 residues. V gave up 7 bases and J gave up 1 base; unmatched junction bases: 8. The CDR3 DNA follows: TGTGCCAGCACCCCCGGGACAGGGAAGTCCTACGAGCAGTACTTC. It encodes CASTPGTGKSYEQYF.

Of note for this clonotype: Compared with germline, one end of the junction differs, possibly owing to a read error. The rearrangement joins TRBV7-2 to TRBJ2-7; weak D call: TRBD2 (5 bases). The CDR3 sequence is 13 residues long. Germline assignment: CDR1 SGHTA and CDR2 FQGNSA. CDR3 DNA sequence: TGTGCCAACAGCTTAGGAGGTCGTTTCGAGCAGTACTTC. Translating gives CANSLGGRFEQYF.

About this clonotype itself: The CDR3 carries no conserved terminal phenylalanine or tryptophan, so it likely arises from a read error. The chain employs TRBV20-1 and TRBJ2-1, with D hard to call. V lost 6 bases, J lost 2 bases, and 14 bases lay in between. Germline-derived CDR1 and CDR2 are DFQATT and SNEGSKA (reference sequence). The CDR3 contains 14 residues. In nucleotides, the CDR3 is TGCAGTGCCATCCTGGACCCCGCCTACAATGAGCAGTTCTGC. This gives the protein CSAILDPAYNEQFC.

The chain has TRBV5-1 and TRBJ2-1; 8 nucleotides agree with TRBD2. V lost 4 bases and J lost 8; bases outside the gene matches: 11. Germline V gene data show CDR1 as SGHRS and CDR2 as YFSETQ. The CDR3 runs 15 residues. The CDR3 sequence is CASSPGGALADEQFF. CDR3 nucleotides: TGCGCCAGCAGCCCCGGGGGGGCACTAGCGGATGAGCAGTTCTTC.

This clonotype was observed a handful of times. A read error may produce the germline difference seen at one junction end. The rearrangement uses TRBV5-1 and TRBJ2-1, with TRBD2 matching 14 bases. CDR3 size: 15 residues. Germline CDR1 SGHRS, CDR2 YFSETQ. In nucleotides, the CDR3 is TGCGCCAGCAGCCCGACTAGCGGGAGGGTGGATGAGCGGTTCTTC. Amino acid sequence: CASSPTSGRVDERFF. Filled out from reference TRBV5-1 and TRBJ2-1, the complete variable domain reads KAGVTQTPRYLIKTRGQQVTLSCSPISGHRSVSWYQQTPGQGLQFLFEYFSETQRNKGNFPGRFSGRQFSNSRSEMNVSTLELGDSALYLCASSPTSGRVDERFFGPGTRLTVL.

As to this clonotype: The conserved phenylalanine or tryptophan normally closing the CDR3 is absent here, so this likely arose from a read error. The chain employs TRBV6-1 and TRBJ1-1; possibly TRBD1 for D (5 bases). V lost 5 bases, J lost 4 bases, and 14 bases lay in between. The CDR3 sequence is 14 residues long. The germline gives CDR1 MNHNS, CDR2 SASEGT. CDR3: CASSSPGESTEAFI. As DNA, the CDR3 is TGTGCCAGCAGTTCACCGGGGGAGAGCACTGAAGCTTTCATT.

The chain is built from TRBV9 and TRBJ2-4; 9 bases are a match to TRBD1. CDR3 length: 14 residues. CDR1 is SGDLS, CDR2 YYNGEE, per germline. Trimming took 3 bases from V and 8 from J; bases not matched to a gene: 6. For the CDR3, the DNA is TGTGCCAGCAGCGCGGGACAGGGAGGTTACATTCAGTACTTC. It specifies CASSAGQGGYIQYF. Based on the CDR3 plus reference TRBV9 and TRBJ2-4, the full variable domain is DSGVTQTPKHLITATGQRVTLRCSPRSGDLSVYWYQQSLDQGLQFLIQYYNGEERAKGNILERFSAQQFPDLHSELNLSSLELGDSALYFCASSAGQGGYIQYFGAGTRLSVL.

This clonotype was counted only a few times. The genes are TRBV27 and TRBJ1-2, with D possibly matching TRBD1 (6 bases). V was clipped by 6 bases and J by 1 base, with 18 bases between them. The CDR3 contains 16 residues. In germline, CDR1 is MNHEY, CDR2 SMNVEV (reference sequence). Written as DNA, the CDR3 is TGTGCCAGCAGCCCAGCAGGGGAGGGGCGTAACTATGGCTACACCTTC. Translated: CASSPAGEGRNYGYTF.

This chain connects TRBV5-1 to TRBJ2-1; D might be TRBD2 (7 bases). V was shortened by 1 base and J by 6 bases, with 20 bases between the two germline ends. Germline V CDR1 and CDR2: SGHRS, YFSETQ. The CDR3 is made up of 17 amino acids. The CDR3 bases are TGCGCCAGCAGCTTGAACGGGGGCGGGAGCCTCAGCAATGAGCAGTTCTTC. It specifies CASSLNGGGSLSNEQFF.

In DNA form, the CDR3 reads TGTGCCAGCAGTTACACCCCCCTCGGCAGCGAAAAACTGTTTTTT. Translating it yields CASSYTPLGSEKLFF. The chain employs TRBV6-6 and TRBJ1-4, with no clear D. Trimming took 2 bases from V and 8 from J, leaving 15 bases between them. Looked up from germline, CDR1 is MNHNY and CDR2 is SVGAGI (reference sequence). The length of the CDR3 is 15 residues.

The rearrangement uses TRBV7-2 and TRBJ1-1, with D uncertain. Trimming shortened V by 5 bases and J by 2 bases, and 9 bases separated the two germline ends. The CDR3 spans 13 residues. Germline assignment: CDR1 SGHTA and CDR2 FQGNSA. The CDR3 sequence is CASSLQPNTEAFF. The CDR3 DNA reads TGTGCCAGCAGCCTACAGCCTAACACTGAAGCTTTCTTT.

CDR3 region: CASSSRPGQSYEQYF. CDR3 bases: TGTGCCAGCAGCTCCAGACCGGGACAGAGCTACGAGCAGTACTTC. The chain recombines TRBV5-4 with TRBJ2-7; 7 bases are a match to TRBD1. The V gene's germline CDR1 is SGHNT and CDR2 YYREEE (reference sequence). Losses at the gene ends were 3 bases for V and 3 bases for J; bases not matched to a gene: 9. CDR3 length: 15 residues.

This clonotype was detected ten times or more. The gene calls are TRBV20-1 and TRBJ2-1, with D perhaps matching TRBD1 (5 bases). Germline V CDR1 and CDR2: DFQATT, SNEGSKA (reference sequence). V lost 7 bases, J lost 7 bases, and 17 bases lay in between. The CDR3 loop spans 13 amino acids. CDR3 sequence (DNA): TGCAGTGTTAGGGGTCCTAGTGGAAATGAGCAGTTCTTC. Translated: CSVRGPSGNEQFF.

This clonotype was seen a few times. The V and J genes are TRBV29-1 and TRBJ1-2, with a tentative D call TRBD1 (6 bases). Germline V gene data show CDR1 as SQVTM and CDR2 as ANQGSEA. Trimming pared 7 bases from V and 6 bases from J, leaving 18 bases between. This CDR3 has 13 residues. CDR3 nucleotide sequence: TGCAGCGCTGCGGACAGTCAATTTGATGGCTACACCTTC. Translation: CSAADSQFDGYTF.

The V and J genes are TRBV4-3 and TRBJ2-5, with TRBD1 matching over 7 bases. The trim removed 1 base at V and 1 base at J, leaving 3 bases unmatched. This CDR3 has 15 residues. The germline V gene has CDR1 LGHNA and CDR2 YSLEER. CDR3 in amino acids: CASSQGQGPQETQYF. CDR3 coding DNA: TGCGCCAGCAGCCAAGGACAGGGCCCCCAAGAGACCCAGTACTTC.

The V and J genes are TRBV3-1 and TRBJ2-1; D is ambiguous. The CDR3 runs to 11 residues. Germline V gives CDR1 LGHDT, CDR2 YNNKEL (reference sequence). The V end lost 3 bases, the J end lost 4 bases, and 1 base lay between the germline ends. The CDR3 loop is CASSHYNEQFF. The CDR3 bases are TGTGCCAGCAGCCATTACAATGAGCAGTTCTTC.

The chain employs TRBV6-2 or TRBV6-3 and TRBJ2-5; D is undetermined. Between the trimmed V and J ends, which lost 5 bases and 4 bases, there was a span of 5 bases. This CDR3 is built from 11 residues. The V gene's germline CDR1 is MNHEY and CDR2 SVGEGT. The CDR3 reads CASSNSETQYF. CDR3 DNA: TGTGCCAGCAGTAATTCAGAGACCCAGTACTTC.

In this sample, this clonotype turned up a few times. This sequence joins TRBV24-1 and TRBJ1-2, with 9 bases identical to TRBD1. This CDR3 contains 13 residues. V gave up 10 bases and J gave up 6 bases; unmatched junction bases: 8. Per germline, CDR1 KGHDR and CDR2 SFDVKD. This chain's CDR3 is CATGQGQGDGYTF. The CDR3 DNA reads as TGTGCCACGGGACAGGGACAGGGCGATGGCTACACCTTC.